The 13 T cell receptor beta chains below come from one sample, sequenced in a study of T cell changes during pregnancy in multiple sclerosis (dated by TCRdb to the late 2010s). Receptors were amplified or captured by the immunoSEQ multiplex PCR assay. In its TCRdb copy, this immuneACCESS table keeps in-frame sequences only and misses some clones. Where compared with another copy, unresolved V genes explain less than half of these, and the others have no known cause. For this sample there are 40,000 to 55,000 clones; 80% to 95% appear just once. The ten largest clones represent approximately 2.9% of the sample. This specimen was CD8+ T cells from peripheral blood mononuclear cells, taken in the second trimester of pregnancy. These receptors originate from a female donor with multiple sclerosis, enrolled in a pregnancy study.

The rearrangement links TRBV27 to TRBJ2-3; 9 bases line up with TRBD2. V lost 5 bases to trimming and J lost 10 bases; unmatched junction nucleotides: 16. CDR3 length: 16 residues. Germline CDR1 reads MNHEY; CDR2 reads SMNVEV (reference sequence). CDR3 region: CASSPRGAGGPTPQYF. The CDR3 DNA reads TGTGCCAGCAGTCCCCGAGGAGCGGGGGGCCCAACTCCGCAGTATTTT.

The chain is built from TRBV15 and TRBJ2-5, with a weak D call TRBD1 (5 bases). The CDR3 has 14 amino acids. Between the trimmed V and J ends, which lost 4 bases and 2 bases, there was a span of 11 bases. Per germline, CDR1 LNHNV and CDR2 YYDKDF (reference sequence). For the CDR3, the DNA is TGTGCCACCAGCACCAGGGAAGGGCAAGAGACCCAGTACTTC. This translates into CATSTREGQETQYF.

V usage is TRBV29-1 and J usage is TRBJ2-7; 12 bases are a match to TRBD1. CDR1 and CDR2 (germline): SQVTM, ANQGSEA. The CDR3 is 12 residues long. V was clipped by 6 bases and J by 6 bases; unmatched bases: 3. CDR3 sequence: CSVGQGASEQYF. Here the CDR3 DNA reads TGCAGCGTGGGACAGGGGGCAAGCGAGCAGTACTTC.

The genes are TRBV19 and TRBJ1-1; D is unresolved. V lost 4 bases and J lost 0, with 6 bases in between. This CDR3 has 13 amino acids. Germline assignment: CDR1 LNHDA and CDR2 SQIVND (reference sequence). CDR3 loop: CASSNSLNTEAFF. CDR3 nucleotides: TGTGCCAGTAGTAACAGCCTGAACACTGAAGCTTTCTTT. The whole variable domain, filled in from reference TRBV19 and TRBJ1-1, reads DGGITQSPKYLFRKEGQNVTLSCEQNLNHDAMYWYRQDPGQGLRLIYYSQIVNDFQKGDIAEGYSVSREKKESFPLTVTSAQKNPTAFYLCASSNSLNTEAFFGQGTRLTVV.

This clone showed up just once. The chain recombines TRBV29-1 with TRBJ1-4; a possible D gene is TRBD1 (5 bases). The V gene lost 4 bases and the J gene lost 7 bases, with 13 bases spanning the gap. CDR3 length: 13 residues. Per germline, CDR1 SQVTM and CDR2 ANQGSEA. CDR3 protein: CSVVSAGGEKLFF. The CDR3 DNA reads as TGCAGCGTTGTCTCCGCCGGGGGTGAAAAACTGTTTTTT.

The rearrangement links TRBV7-9 to TRBJ1-2; 9 bases line up with TRBD1. Germline CDR1 is SEHNR and CDR2 is FQNEAQ (reference sequence). There are 14 residues in the CDR3. The trim removed 8 bases at V and 8 bases at J, leaving 12 bases unmatched. In DNA, the CDR3 is TGTGCCAGCTATCCAGGGACAGGGCTTGGGGGCTACACCTTC. Encoded protein: CASYPGTGLGGYTF.

J is TRBJ1-2 and V is TRBV11-2, with unresolved D. This CDR3 region has 16 residues. Germline V lookup: CDR1 SGHAT, CDR2 FQNNGV. Deletions cut 5 bases from V and 4 bases from J, with 20 bases between. The CDR3 nucleotides are TGTGCCAGCAGCCCAAGGGAGTATTGGGAATTCTATGGCTACACCTTC. It codes for CASSPREYWEFYGYTF.

V gene TRBV9 combines with J gene TRBJ2-2; D not certain. CDR1 and CDR2 (germline): SGDLS, YYNGEE. V lost 2 bases to trimming and J lost 4 bases, with 9 bases between them. The CDR3 has 14 residues. The CDR3 DNA follows: TGTGCCAGCAGCGTGGGTAGGAGCACCGGGGAGCTGTTTTTT. Its protein is CASSVGRSTGELFF. The variable domain in full, completed from reference TRBV9 and TRBJ2-2, reads DSGVTQTPKHLITATGQRVTLRCSPRSGDLSVYWYQQSLDQGLQFLIQYYNGEERAKGNILERFSAQQFPDLHSELNLSSLELGDSALYFCASSVGRSTGELFFGEGSRLTVL.

V is TRBV6-4 and J is TRBJ1-6; 8 positions match TRBD1. This CDR3 comprises 14 residues. Germline CDR1 reads MRHNA; CDR2 reads SNTAGT. Losses at the gene ends were 3 bases for V and 10 bases for J; bases not matched to a gene: 5. The CDR3 bases are TGTGCCAGCAGTGAGGGGACAGGAGAATCACCCCTCCACTTT. Its protein product is CASSEGTGESPLHF.

This chain joins TRBV6-5 and TRBJ1-1; no reliable D call. Trimming stripped 0 bases from V and 7 bases from J, with 15 bases between. CDR3 length: 15 amino acids. CDR1 and CDR2 from the germline V gene are MNHEY and SVGAGI. Here the CDR3 DNA reads TGTGCCAGCAGTTACTCCGCAGAGACACCACTTGAAGCTTTCTTT. Translation gives CASSYSAETPLEAFF.

This clone has a single count. The CDR3 coding sequence is TGTGCCAGCAGCTTAGCGCGGGTCTATGGCTACACCTTC. Amino acids: CASSLARVYGYTF. V and J are TRBV7-8 and TRBJ1-2; D is unclear. This CDR3 has 13 amino acids. The germline V gene has CDR1 SGHVS and CDR2 FQNEAQ. The germline V and J ends were trimmed by 0 bases and 4 bases, with 6 bases remaining between them.

The rearrangement joins TRBV15 to TRBJ2-7; D might be TRBD1 (6 bases). The CDR3 is 13 residues long. Between the trimmed V and J ends, which lost 8 bases and 2 bases, there was a span of 13 bases. CDR1 is LNHNV, CDR2 YYDKDF, per germline (reference sequence). The CDR3 DNA reads as TGTGCCACCTACCAGACAGGTACCTACGAGCAGTACTTC. Its protein product is CATYQTGTYEQYF.

This clone was detected only a few times. This sequence joins TRBV6-4 and TRBJ2-1; D gene uncertain. The CDR3 contains 13 residues. Germline loops: CDR1 MRHNA, CDR2 SNTAGT. V was cut by 4 bases and J by 0 bases, with 4 bases left in between. The CDR3 region is CASSASSYNEQFF. The CDR3 region has the DNA TGTGCCAGCAGTGCCAGCTCCTACAATGAGCAGTTCTTC.